The rows below give T cell receptor beta chains drawn from one sample of a study of cytomegalovirus exposure and HLA in healthy donors. TCRdb's copy holds only in-frame clones and misses some; the assay was immunoSEQ multiplex PCR. The sample contains about 130,000 clones, around four fifths of which appear only once. Sequenced: PBMCs. The receptors stem from a male donor in good health and CMV-seropositive. CDR3s include the opening cysteine and the closing phenylalanine or tryptophan. A D gene is named only where the DNA matches it firmly. Not all rows give a size; the values are once, few, many and, for expanded clones, a class.

D: .; V: TRBV19; size: .; J: TRBJ2-3; DNA: TGTGCCAGTAGTATCAGGGGCGCAGATACGCAGTATTTT; CDR3: CASSIRGADTQYF
D: .; V: TRBV30; size: .; J: TRBJ1-3; DNA: TGTGCCTGGCACCGAGGGACTCGAGGAAACACCATATATTTT; CDR3: CAWHRGTRGNTIYF
D: TRBD2; V: TRBV29-1; size: .; J: TRBJ2-7; DNA: TGCAGCGTTGACTCAGCGGGAGGGTCCTACGAGCAGTACTTC; CDR3: CSVDSAGGSYEQYF
D: TRBD2; V: TRBV19; size: once; J: TRBJ2-3; DNA: TGTGCCAGCCTTCTAGCGGGAGGATGGGGCACAGATACGCAGTATTTT; CDR3: CASLLAGGWGTDTQYF
D: TRBD1; V: TRBV28; size: .; J: TRBJ2-7; DNA: TGTGCCAGCACCTTGGAAGGACAGGGAGGTTACGAGCAGTACTTC; CDR3: CASTLEGQGGYEQYF
D: .; V: TRBV6-5; size: once; J: TRBJ2-2; DNA: TGTGCCAGCAGATACTATGGACAGTCGAACACCGGGGAGCTGTTTTTT; CDR3: CASRYYGQSNTGELFF
D: .; V: TRBV27; size: .; J: TRBJ1-2; DNA: TGTGCCAGCAGTTTGTGGGGCGCGGATGGGTCTGATGGCTACACCTTC; CDR3: CASSLWGADGSDGYTF
D: TRBD1; V: TRBV7-2; size: .; J: TRBJ2-2; DNA: TGTGCCAGCAGACCTGGGACAGGGGGAACCGGGGAGCTGTTTTTT; CDR3: CASRPGTGGTGELFF
D: .; V: TRBV10-3; size: .; J: TRBJ2-2; DNA: TGTGCCATCAGTTGGGCAGAAAACACCGGGGAGCTGTTTTTT; CDR3: CAISWAENTGELFF
D: .; V: TRBV20-1; size: .; J: TRBJ2-7; DNA: TGCAGTGCTCCCACGGGTGTGGAGCAGTACTTC; CDR3: CSAPTGVEQYF
D: .; V: TRBV20-1; size: .; J: TRBJ2-1; DNA: TGCAGTGCTAGATCTTACAATGAGCAGTTCTTC; CDR3: CSARSYNEQFF
D: .; V: TRBV9; size: .; J: TRBJ1-3; DNA: TGTGCCAGCAGCACCCAGGGACATAGTCCTGGAAACACCATATATTTT; CDR3: CASSTQGHSPGNTIYF
D: TRBD2; V: TRBV30; size: .; J: TRBJ2-4; DNA: TGTGCCTGGACCACTAGCGGACGGTCGTTATGGATTGAAAACAGTCAGTACTTC; CDR3: CAWTTSGRSLWIENSQYF
D: .; V: TRBV6-5; size: .; J: TRBJ1-1; DNA: TGTGCCAGCAGTTCGGACAGCTACATGGGTAACACTGAAGCTTTCTTT; CDR3: CASSSDSYMGNTEAFF
D: .; V: TRBV2; size: once; J: TRBJ2-1; DNA: TGTGCCATCAAACCGACAGGAGCCTACAATGAGCAGTTCTTC; CDR3: CAIKPTGAYNEQFF
D: TRBD2; V: TRBV27; size: .; J: TRBJ2-1; DNA: TGTGCCAGCAACTGGGAGGCTAGCGGTTTGGGGAATGAGCAGTTCTTC; CDR3: CASNWEASGLGNEQFF
D: TRBD1; V: TRBV11-2; size: .; J: TRBJ2-3; DNA: TGTGCCAGCAGCCCCGAGGGGGCAGGCACAGATACGCAGTATTTT; CDR3: CASSPEGAGTDTQYF
D: TRBD2; V: TRBV27; size: .; J: TRBJ2-7; DNA: TGTGCCAGCAGTTTATGGGGACGGTCGACTAGCGGGAGCCCCGAGCAGTACTTC; CDR3: CASSLWGRSTSGSPEQYF
D: TRBD1; V: TRBV9; size: few; J: TRBJ1-2; DNA: TGTGCCAGCAGCGTAGGAGGGGGACAGACCGAAATTAACTATGGCTACACCTTC; CDR3: CASSVGGGQTEINYGYTF
D: .; V: TRBV19; size: .; J: TRBJ1-1; DNA: TGTGCCAGTAGTGGAAGTTCCAGGGGTGGAATTAGCACTGAAGCTTTCTTT; CDR3: CASSGSSRGGISTEAFF
D: TRBD2; V: TRBV25-1; size: .; J: TRBJ2-5; DNA: TGTGCCAGCAGTCTAGCGGGAGTAGAGACCCAGTACTTC; CDR3: CASSLAGVETQYF
D: .; V: TRBV4-1; size: few; J: TRBJ2-7; DNA: TGCGCCAGCAGCCAAGCCGTAGGGGGAGGGTTCTACGAGCAGTACTTC; CDR3: CASSQAVGGGFYEQYF
D: TRBD1; V: TRBV4-3; size: .; J: TRBJ1-4; DNA: TGCGCCAGCAGCCAAGGGGGGGACAGACTAAATGAAAAACTGTTTTTT; CDR3: CASSQGGDRLNEKLFF
D: TRBD2; V: TRBV11-2; size: .; J: TRBJ2-7; DNA: TGTGCCAGCAGCCCTAGCCGGGGGGTAGAGCAGTACTTC; CDR3: CASSPSRGVEQYF
D: TRBD1; V: TRBV27; size: once; J: TRBJ1-5; DNA: TGTGCCAGCAGTTATAGGGTGACAGGGTCCAATCAGCCCCAGCATTTT; CDR3: CASSYRVTGSNQPQHF
D: TRBD2; V: TRBV5-6; size: .; J: TRBJ2-1; DNA: TGTGCCAGCAGCGCCGAACTAGCGGAAGCCTACAATGAGCAGTTCTTC; CDR3: CASSAELAEAYNEQFF
D: .; V: TRBV9; size: .; J: TRBJ2-2; DNA: TGTGCCAGCAGCGTAGTTGGGAGGCCCAACACCGGGGAGCTGTTTTTT; CDR3: CASSVVGRPNTGELFF
D: .; V: TRBV7-2; size: .; J: TRBJ1-5; DNA: TGTGCCAGCAGCCCGGACTTTAGCAATCAGCCCCAGCATTTT; CDR3: CASSPDFSNQPQHF
D: .; V: TRBV15; size: .; J: TRBJ2-1; DNA: TGTGCCACCAGCAGAGGGCTAGGTGACTCCTACAATGAGCAGTTCTTC; CDR3: CATSRGLGDSYNEQFF